One and the same sample provided the 32 T cell receptor beta chains below, sequenced in a study of blood T cells in healthy people across ages. PCR was performed a second time for about 6 to 12 cycles using a sample-barcoded 5' primer and a J-beta primer mix. A single record per CDR3 protein comes from TCRdb applying MiXCR to the 5' RACE reads. The table shows 1.6 million or so distinct CDR3 sequences, with around 36% occurring only once. Sequences were obtained from blood. Receptors originate from a woman aged 25 to 39 in good health.

This clonotype has a handful of counts. The chain links TRBV6-7 to TRBJ2-3, with 8 bases matching TRBD2. TRBV6-7 is marked as an open reading frame, function uncertain. V lost 0 bases and J lost 3; bases outside the gene matches: 17. The CDR3 covers 20 residues. The CDR3 DNA follows: TGTGCCAGCAGTTACTCGGGGCGTAGAAGCGGGAGATGGAGGACAGATACGCAGTATTTT. Its translation is CASSYSGRRSGRWRTDTQYF.

CDR3 bases: TGTGCCAGCAGCCGAGGGACTAGCGGGAGGGCAAACACCGGGGAGCTGTTTTTT. It specifies CASSRGTSGRANTGELFF. V and J are TRBV9 and TRBJ2-2; TRBD2 agrees at 16 bases. Germline V gene lookup returns CDR1 SGDLS and CDR2 YYNGEE. V shed 4 bases and J 2 bases; nucleotides not matched to a gene: 5. The length of the CDR3 is 18 residues.

The chain uses TRBV5-1 and TRBJ2-5; TRBD1 matches at 9 bases. The CDR3 is made up of 15 amino acids. From germline, CDR1 is SGHRS and CDR2 YFSETQ. V trimming: 3 bases; J trimming: 4 bases; junction bases outside the gene matches: 7. CDR3 sequence reads: CASSWGDREGETQYF. The CDR3 DNA is TGCGCCAGCAGCTGGGGGGACAGGGAAGGAGAGACCCAGTACTTC.

This clonotype was counted only a few times. This chain uses TRBV7-3 with TRBJ1-6; 8 bases match TRBD1. Per the germline V gene, CDR1 is SGHTA and CDR2 is FQGTGA. CDR3 length equals 15 residues. The junction had 5 bases not matched to a gene; V was cut back by 4 bases and J by 6 bases. This chain's CDR3 is CASSSETGVNSPLHF. CDR3 coding DNA: TGTGCCAGCAGCTCTGAGACAGGGGTTAATTCACCCCTCCACTTT.

This clonotype was counted a few times. V usage is TRBV2 and J usage is TRBJ1-5; 7 bases are a match to TRBD1. The V segment lost 3 bases and the J segment 6 bases; nucleotides outside the gene matches: 8. The V gene's germline CDR1 is SNHLY and CDR2 FYNNEI. This CDR3 contains 15 residues. Written as DNA, the CDR3 is TGTGCCAGCAGTGAGGGCCAGGGGGACTTTCAGCCCCAGCATTTT. Translated, it gives CASSEGQGDFQPQHF.

The chain carries TRBV28 and TRBJ2-7, with 7 bases fitting TRBD1. Germline CDR1 MDHEN, CDR2 SYDVKM. With 8 bases clipped from V and 7 bases from J, the junction kept 8 bases outside the gene matches. This CDR3 region has 12 residues. CDR3 nucleotide sequence: TGTGCCAGCCGGGCAGGGGGTCGGGAGCAGTACTTC. Amino acid sequence: CASRAGGREQYF.

This clonotype was recorded once. A read error is possible here, since a much larger clone lies one base away. V usage is TRBV20-1 and J usage is TRBJ2-7; D might be TRBD1 or TRBD2, each matching 5 bases. The germline CDR1 and CDR2 sequences are DFQATT and SNEGSKA (reference sequence). The CDR3 contains 15 residues. V lost 5 bases, J lost 0 bases, and 17 bases lay in between. The CDR3: CSAPGDPGGSYEQYF. CDR3 sequence (DNA): TGCAGTGCTCCCGGGGACCCTGGGGGCTCCTACGAGCAGTACTTC.

The chain couples TRBV28 to TRBJ1-5; possibly TRBD1 for D (5 bases). V dropped 3 bases and J dropped 4 bases, with 10 bases sitting between them. The CDR3 covers 14 residues. Germline V gene lookup returns CDR1 MDHEN and CDR2 SYDVKM. CDR3 residues: CASSLAEGNQPQHF. The CDR3 DNA is TGTGCCAGCAGTTTGGCGGAGGGGAATCAGCCCCAGCATTTT. Full variable domain (missing parts from reference TRBV28 and TRBJ1-5): DVKVTQSSRYLVKRTGEKVFLECVQDMDHENMFWYRQDPGLGLRLIYFSYDVKMKEKGDIPEGYSVSREKKERFSLILESASTNQTSMYLCASSLAEGNQPQHFGDGTRLSIL.

The chain recombines TRBV10-1 with TRBJ2-3; 7 bases map to TRBD1. J lost 1 base, V lost 4 bases, and 8 bases had no gene match. CDR3 length: 16 amino acids. The germline V gene has CDR1 WNHNN and CDR2 SYGVQD (reference sequence). CDR3 DNA sequence: TGCGCCAGCAGTGGACAGGGTCTGGGGGGCACAGATACGCAGTATTTT. Its protein product is CASSGQGLGGTDTQYF.

The CDR3 sequence is CASSDGLAVEQFF. DNA for the CDR3: TGTGCCAGCAGCGACGGACTAGCGGTTGAGCAGTTCTTC. The J gene is TRBJ2-1, the V gene TRBV9; 10 positions agree with TRBD2. The CDR3 runs 13 residues. CDR1 and CDR2 from the germline V gene are SGDLS and YYNGEE. After removal of 3 bases from V and 9 bases from J, the junction contained 3 bases not matched to a gene.

This sequence joins TRBV20-1 and TRBJ2-3, with 9 bases that match TRBD2. CDR1 and CDR2 (germline): DFQATT, SNEGSKA (reference sequence). This CDR3 comprises 15 residues. Germline trimming cut 1 base from V and 2 bases from J; bases unmatched to any gene: 4. This CDR3 is CSARGSSGNTDTQYF. In DNA, the CDR3 is TGCAGTGCTAGAGGTTCTAGCGGGAACACAGATACGCAGTATTTT.

This clonotype was counted only a few times. The rearrangement uses TRBV4-1 and TRBJ1-2; D is possibly TRBD1 (5 bases). Germline V gives CDR1 MGHRA, CDR2 YSYEKL. The V gene lost 6 bases and the J gene lost 4 bases, with 15 bases spanning the gap. The CDR3 is 14 amino acids. The DNA of the CDR3 is TGCGCCAGCAGGCCGGTCGGGGCCCGCTATGGCTACACCTTC. Its translation: CASRPVGARYGYTF.

The chain has TRBV28 and TRBJ2-3, with a possible D match to TRBD2 (6 bases). This CDR3 is 17 amino acids long. Germline V gene lookup returns CDR1 MDHEN and CDR2 SYDVKM. V was trimmed by 1 base and J by 6 bases, leaving 20 bases between them. The CDR3 is CASSLFSLASDGDTQYF. The CDR3 DNA reads TGTGCCAGCAGTTTATTTTCCCTAGCTAGCGATGGGGATACGCAGTATTTT. Complete variable domain (other parts from reference TRBV28 and TRBJ2-3): DVKVTQSSRYLVKRTGEKVFLECVQDMDHENMFWYRQDPGLGLRLIYFSYDVKMKEKGDIPEGYSVSREKKERFSLILESASTNQTSMYLCASSLFSLASDGDTQYFGPGTRLTVL.

In DNA form, the CDR3 reads TGTGCCTTCACGGACAGGGGATCCTACGAGCAGTACTTC. Protein product: CAFTDRGSYEQYF. The V call is TRBV30, the J call TRBJ2-7, with 9 bases fitting TRBD1. Germline values: CDR1 GTSNPN, CDR2 SVGIG (reference sequence). The J segment lost 1 base and the V segment lost 7 bases, leaving 5 bases of the junction unmatched. CDR3 length: 13 residues.

The CDR3 coding sequence is TGTGCCAGCAGCTTGGGCGCGGACAGCACAGATACGCAGTATTTT. Amino acids: CASSLGADSTDTQYF. The chain has TRBV7-9 and TRBJ2-3; no firm D call. This CDR3 has 15 amino acids. Between the trimmed V and J ends, which lost 3 bases and 0 bases, there was a span of 10 bases. Germline V lookup: CDR1 SEHNR, CDR2 FQNEAQ (reference sequence).

The chain combines TRBV7-2 with TRBJ2-3; 8 nucleotides match TRBD2. V gave up 4 bases and J gave up 1 base; unmatched junction bases: 10. The CDR3 is made up of 17 amino acids. Germline V lookup: CDR1 SGHTA, CDR2 FQGNSA. The CDR3 nucleotides are TGTGCCAGCAGCTCCCGCCGGGGGGGTATTCGCACAGATACGCAGTATTTT. It is translated as CASSSRRGGIRTDTQYF. The full variable domain, rest sourced from reference TRBV7-2 and TRBJ2-3, is GAGVSQSPSNKVTEKGKDVELRCDPISGHTALYWYRQSLGQGLEFLIYFQGNSAPDKSGLPSDRFSAERTGGSVSTLTIQRTQQEDSAVYLCASSSRRGGIRTDTQYFGPGTRLTVL.

A note on this clonotype: A read error may account for a junction end that differs from germline. This chain joins TRBV4-1 and TRBJ1-1; D is perhaps TRBD1 (6 bases). Per germline, CDR1 MGHRA and CDR2 YSYEKL. The CDR3 is 15 amino acids. CDR3 nucleotides: TGCGCCAGCGGCCAACCCAAACAGGGGAACACTGAAGCTTTCTTT. Protein product: CASGQPKQGNTEAFF.

A note on this clonotype: A much larger clone lies a single base off, so this may be a read error. The chain employs TRBV20-1 and TRBJ2-7; D might be TRBD1 (5 bases). The germline V and J ends were trimmed by 0 bases and 5 bases, with 11 bases remaining between them. The germline CDR1 and CDR2 sequences are DFQATT and SNEGSKA (reference sequence). There are 13 residues in the CDR3. CDR3 coding DNA: TGCAGTGCTAGAGAGAGTCCAGGGAACGAGCAGTACTTC. It yields the protein CSARESPGNEQYF.

CDR3 bases: TGTGCCAGCAGCTTAGACGACTGGGTTTATGGCTACACCTTC. Protein product: CASSLDDWVYGYTF. The genes are TRBV7-9 and TRBJ1-2; no clear D. Germline-derived CDR1 and CDR2 are SEHNR and FQNEAQ (reference sequence). The V end lost 1 base, the J end lost 5 bases, and 11 bases lay between the germline ends. This CDR3 contains 14 residues.

This clonotype showed up just once. DNA of the CDR3: TGTGCCAGCAGCCCGGACAGGGGGCTGGTCAAAAACATTCAGTACTTC. Protein product: CASSPDRGLVKNIQYF. The V and J genes are TRBV27 and TRBJ2-4; TRBD1 matches 11 bases. Germline CDR1 MNHEY, CDR2 SMNVEV (reference sequence). V shed 6 bases, J shed 3 bases, and the junction held 7 bases outside the gene matches. This CDR3 has 16 residues.

This clonotype showed up many times. The chain combines TRBV27 with TRBJ2-7; no firm D call. Germline CDR1 reads MNHEY; CDR2 reads SMNVEV (reference sequence). This CDR3 region has 13 residues. With 3 bases removed from V and 3 bases from J, the gap between germline ends came to 9 bases. The CDR3 DNA reads as TGTGCCAGCAGTTTTTCGTCGAGCTACGAGCAGTACTTC. This codes for CASSFSSSYEQYF.

This clonotype was seen ten or more times. The chain is built from TRBV10-3 and TRBJ2-6; 7 bases line up with TRBD1. CDR1 is ENHRY and CDR2 is SYGVKD in the germline V gene. The CDR3 runs 17 residues. The V gene end was trimmed by 8 bases and the J gene end by 0 bases; junction bases not matched to a gene: 10. For the CDR3, the DNA is TGTGCCATCCGGGACAGATCGAGGGCCTCTGGGGCCAACGTCCTGACTTTC. It specifies CAIRDRSRASGANVLTF.

In this sample, this clonotype turned up a few times. The genes are TRBV5-1 and TRBJ2-3, with D possibly called TRBD1 or TRBD2 (5 bases each). Germline assignment: CDR1 SGHRS and CDR2 YFSETQ. V was clipped by 4 bases and J by 4 bases, with 16 bases between them. The CDR3 runs 15 residues. CDR3 in amino acids: CASSGTGLRADTQYF. CDR3 nucleotide sequence: TGCGCCAGCAGCGGGACCGGGCTCAGGGCAGATACGCAGTATTTT.

There are a few counts of this clonotype. The chain links TRBV25-1 to TRBJ2-5, with 13 bases lining up with TRBD2. Unmatched junction bases numbered 8, after V lost 11 bases and J lost 11 bases. From germline, CDR1 is MGHDK and CDR2 SYGVNS. The CDR3 is 12 amino acids. CDR3 sequence: CAAGTSGVGQYF. The CDR3 DNA sequence: TGTGCCGCAGGGACTAGCGGGGTGGGGCAGTACTTC.

This clonotype was seen a handful of times. This sequence joins TRBV20-1 and TRBJ1-1; perhaps TRBD1 as D (5 bases). V was shortened by 0 bases and J by 11 bases, with 10 bases between the two germline ends. The CDR3 covers 11 residues. CDR1 DFQATT and CDR2 SNEGSKA come from the germline V gene (reference sequence). The CDR3, as DNA: TGCAGTGCTAGAGACAGGGTTCGGGCTTTCTTT. Translating it yields CSARDRVRAFF.

V is TRBV29-1 and J is TRBJ2-7, with D perhaps TRBD2 (6 bases). The CDR3 loop spans 12 amino acids. CDR1 is SQVTM, CDR2 ANQGSEA, per germline. The CDR3 region has the DNA TGCAACGTAATAGTCGGGGGAATTGAGCAGTACTTC. Translated: CNVIVGGIEQYF.

This rearrangement joins TRBV20-1 to TRBJ1-1; D call uncertain. The CDR3 length is 17 residues. V lost 6 bases, J lost 1 base, and 24 bases lay in between. Germline V gene sequence: CDR1 DFQATT, CDR2 SNEGSKA (reference sequence). Here the CDR3 DNA reads TGCAGTGCCCGTTATGGGTTGACCTCTTTATCGAACACTGAAGCTTTCTTT. Protein: CSARYGLTSLSNTEAFF.

The table lists this clonotype with a few counts. This chain links TRBV20-1 with TRBJ1-6; 10 bases fit TRBD1. Germline V gene sequence: CDR1 DFQATT, CDR2 SNEGSKA (reference sequence). The CDR3 contains 16 residues. Germline trimming cut 6 bases from V and 3 bases from J; bases unmatched to any gene: 8. The CDR3 reads CSARRTGGYYNSPLHF. The CDR3 nucleotides read TGCAGTGCACGCCGGACAGGGGGATACTATAATTCACCCCTCCACTTT.

The rearrangement joins TRBV12-5 to TRBJ2-1, with 9 positions matching TRBD1. CDR1 is LGHNT and CDR2 is FRNRAP in the germline V gene. The CDR3 totals 15 residues. The trim removed 4 bases at V and 4 bases at J, leaving 5 bases unmatched. CDR3 in amino acids: CASGSDRGRYNEQFF. CDR3 sequence (DNA): TGTGCTAGTGGTTCGGACAGGGGAAGGTACAATGAGCAGTTCTTC.

This clonotype was picked up a small number of times. In DNA form, the CDR3 reads TGTGCCAGCAGCGGAGGGGGGGGCGACACTGAAGCTTTCTTT. Its translation: CASSGGGGDTEAFF. The chain has TRBV5-6 and TRBJ1-1; tentative D call: TRBD1 (6 bases). V was trimmed by 4 bases and J by 3 bases, leaving 13 bases between them. Germline V gives CDR1 SGHDT, CDR2 YYEEEE. This CDR3 is built from 14 residues.

The rearrangement links TRBV27 to TRBJ2-4; weak D call: TRBD2 (6 bases). CDR3 length: 15 amino acids. The V gene's germline CDR1 is MNHEY and CDR2 SMNVEV (reference sequence). V lost 6 bases and J lost 0, with 12 bases in between. The DNA for the CDR3 is TGTGCCAGCAGGCCACGGGGGTTAGCCAAAAACATTCAGTACTTC. Translated: CASRPRGLAKNIQYF.

This clonotype turned up a few times. The chain is built from TRBV20-1 and TRBJ1-2, with TRBD1 identical over 8 bases. The junction had 6 bases not matched to a gene; V was cut back by 6 bases and J by 3 bases. CDR1 DFQATT and CDR2 SNEGSKA come from the germline V gene (reference sequence). The CDR3 is 13 residues long. CDR3 sequence: CSAVRGQDYGYTF. For the CDR3, the DNA is TGCAGTGCCGTCAGGGGGCAGGACTATGGCTACACCTTC.